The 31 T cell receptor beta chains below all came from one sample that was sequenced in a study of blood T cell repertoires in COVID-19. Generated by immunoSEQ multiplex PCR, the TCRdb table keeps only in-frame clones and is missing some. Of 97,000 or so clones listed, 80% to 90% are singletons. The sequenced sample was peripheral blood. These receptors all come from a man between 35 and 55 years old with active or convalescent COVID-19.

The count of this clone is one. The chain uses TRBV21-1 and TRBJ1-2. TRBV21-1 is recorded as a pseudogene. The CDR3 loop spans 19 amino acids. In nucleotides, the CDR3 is TGTGCCAGCAGCAAAGTGGGAAGTGGGCGGGGCAGTACTCTCTATGGCTACACCTTC. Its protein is CASSKVGSGRGSTLYGYTF.

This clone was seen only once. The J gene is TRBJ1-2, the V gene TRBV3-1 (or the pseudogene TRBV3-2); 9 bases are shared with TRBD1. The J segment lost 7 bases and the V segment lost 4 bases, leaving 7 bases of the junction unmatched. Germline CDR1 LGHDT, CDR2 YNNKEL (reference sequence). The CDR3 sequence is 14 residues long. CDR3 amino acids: CASSLEGQGVGYTF. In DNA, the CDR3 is TGTGCCAGCAGCCTAGAGGGACAGGGTGTTGGCTACACCTTC.

CDR3 residues: CSVRSRDPNYGYTF. In nucleotides, the CDR3 is TGCAGCGTCAGGTCCCGTGACCCTAACTATGGCTACACCTTC. The rearrangement links TRBV29-1 to TRBJ1-2; unclear D gene. V lost 6 bases and J lost 0, with 14 bases in between. Germline CDR1 reads SQVTM; CDR2 reads ANQGSEA. The length of the CDR3 is 14 residues.

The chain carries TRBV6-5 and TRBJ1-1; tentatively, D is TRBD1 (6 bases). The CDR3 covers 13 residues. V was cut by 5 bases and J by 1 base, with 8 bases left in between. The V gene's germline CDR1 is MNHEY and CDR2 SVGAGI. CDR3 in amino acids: CASSTTGNTEAFF. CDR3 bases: TGTGCCAGCAGTACGACAGGGAACACTGAAGCTTTCTTT.

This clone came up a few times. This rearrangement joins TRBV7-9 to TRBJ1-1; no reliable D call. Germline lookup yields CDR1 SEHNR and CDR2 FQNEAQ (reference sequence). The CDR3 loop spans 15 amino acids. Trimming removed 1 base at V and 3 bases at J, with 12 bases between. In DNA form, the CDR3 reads TGTGCCAGCAGCTTAGGACGGGATGAAGACACTGAAGCTTTCTTT. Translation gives CASSLGRDEDTEAFF. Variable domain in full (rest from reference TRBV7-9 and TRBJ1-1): DTGVSQNPRHKITKRGQNVTFRCDPISEHNRLYWYRQTLGQGPEFLTYFQNEAQLEKSRLLSDRFSAERPKGSFSTLEIQRTEQGDSAMYLCASSLGRDEDTEAFFGQGTRLTVV.

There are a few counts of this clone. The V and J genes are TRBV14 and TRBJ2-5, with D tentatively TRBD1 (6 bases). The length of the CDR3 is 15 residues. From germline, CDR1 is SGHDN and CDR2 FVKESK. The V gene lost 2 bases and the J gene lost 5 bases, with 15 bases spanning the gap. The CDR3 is CASSQTTGSGETQYF. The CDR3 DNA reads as TGTGCCAGCAGCCAAACTACAGGGTCCGGGGAGACCCAGTACTTC.

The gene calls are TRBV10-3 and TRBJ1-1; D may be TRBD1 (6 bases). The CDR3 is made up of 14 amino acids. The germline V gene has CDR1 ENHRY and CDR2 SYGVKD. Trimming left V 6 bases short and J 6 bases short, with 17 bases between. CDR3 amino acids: CAIREYRDTPEAFF. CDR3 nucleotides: TGTGCCATCAGGGAATACAGGGATACCCCTGAAGCTTTCTTT.

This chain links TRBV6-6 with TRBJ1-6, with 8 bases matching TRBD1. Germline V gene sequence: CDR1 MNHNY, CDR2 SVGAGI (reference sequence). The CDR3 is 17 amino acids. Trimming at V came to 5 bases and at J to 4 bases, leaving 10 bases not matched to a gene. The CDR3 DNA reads TGTGCCAGCAGTCCCCCCCGGTGGACAGGGTATAATTCACCCCTCCACTTT. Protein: CASSPPRWTGYNSPLHF.

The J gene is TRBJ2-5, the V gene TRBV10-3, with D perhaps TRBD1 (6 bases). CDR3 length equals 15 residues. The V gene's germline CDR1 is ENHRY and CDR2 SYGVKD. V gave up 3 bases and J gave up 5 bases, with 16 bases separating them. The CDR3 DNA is TGTGCCATCAGTGAAATTCCAGGGGTTGGTGAGACCCAGTACTTC. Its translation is CAISEIPGVGETQYF.

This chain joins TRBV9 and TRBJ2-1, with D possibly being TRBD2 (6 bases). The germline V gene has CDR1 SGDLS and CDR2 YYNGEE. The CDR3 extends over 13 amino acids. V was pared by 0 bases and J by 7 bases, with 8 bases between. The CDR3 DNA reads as TGTGCCAGCAGCGTAGCGGGGGATAATGAGCAGTTCTTC. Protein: CASSVAGDNEQFF.

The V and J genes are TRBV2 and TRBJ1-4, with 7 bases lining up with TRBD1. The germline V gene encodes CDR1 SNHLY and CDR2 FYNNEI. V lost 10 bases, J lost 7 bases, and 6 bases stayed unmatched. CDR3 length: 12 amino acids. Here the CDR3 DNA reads TGTGCCAACCGGGACAGTGGTGAAAAACTGTTTTTT. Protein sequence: CANRDSGEKLFF.

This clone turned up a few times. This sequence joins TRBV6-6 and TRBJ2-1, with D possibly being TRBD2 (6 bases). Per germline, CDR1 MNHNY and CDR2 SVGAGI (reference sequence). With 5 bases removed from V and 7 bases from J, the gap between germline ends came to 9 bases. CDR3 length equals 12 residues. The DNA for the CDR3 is TGTGCCAGCAGTCCGGGAGTGAATGAGCAGTTCTTC. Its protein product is CASSPGVNEQFF.

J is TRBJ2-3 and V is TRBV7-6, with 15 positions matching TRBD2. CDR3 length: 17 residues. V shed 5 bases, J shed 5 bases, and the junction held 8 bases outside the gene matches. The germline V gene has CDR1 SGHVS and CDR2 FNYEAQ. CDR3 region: CASSPGLAGGPGDTQYF. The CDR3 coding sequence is TGTGCCAGCAGCCCCGGACTAGCGGGGGGGCCAGGAGATACGCAGTATTTT.

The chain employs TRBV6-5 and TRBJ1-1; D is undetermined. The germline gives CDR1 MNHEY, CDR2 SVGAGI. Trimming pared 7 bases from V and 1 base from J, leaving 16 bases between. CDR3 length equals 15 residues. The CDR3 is CASTLMPRANTEAFF. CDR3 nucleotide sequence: TGTGCCAGCACCCTAATGCCGAGGGCGAACACTGAAGCTTTCTTT.

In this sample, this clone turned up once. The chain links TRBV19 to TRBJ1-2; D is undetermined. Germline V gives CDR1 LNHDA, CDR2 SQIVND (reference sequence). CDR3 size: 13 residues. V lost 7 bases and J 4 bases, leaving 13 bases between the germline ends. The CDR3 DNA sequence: TGTGCCAGTACTCCCCCATCCGGCTATGGCTACACCTTC. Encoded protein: CASTPPSGYGYTF.

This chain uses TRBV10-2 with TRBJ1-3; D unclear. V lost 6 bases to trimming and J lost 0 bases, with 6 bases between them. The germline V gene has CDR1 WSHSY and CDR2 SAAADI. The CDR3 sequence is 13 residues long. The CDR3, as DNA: TGCGCCAGCAGGGGCAACTCTGGAAACACCATATATTTT. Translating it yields CASRGNSGNTIYF.

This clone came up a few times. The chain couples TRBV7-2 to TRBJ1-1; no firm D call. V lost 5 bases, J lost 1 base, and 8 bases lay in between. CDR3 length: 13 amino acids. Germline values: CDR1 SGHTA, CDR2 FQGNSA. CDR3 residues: CASSRQENTEAFF. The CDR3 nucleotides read TGTGCCAGCAGCCGTCAGGAGAACACTGAAGCTTTCTTT. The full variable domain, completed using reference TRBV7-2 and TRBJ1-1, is GAGVSQSPSNKVTEKGKDVELRCDPISGHTALYWYRQSLGQGLEFLIYFQGNSAPDKSGLPSDRFSAERTGGSVSTLTIQRTQQEDSAVYLCASSRQENTEAFFGQGTRLTVV.

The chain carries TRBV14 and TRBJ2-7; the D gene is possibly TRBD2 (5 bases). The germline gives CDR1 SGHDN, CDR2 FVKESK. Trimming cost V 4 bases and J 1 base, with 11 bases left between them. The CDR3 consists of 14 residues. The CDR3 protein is CASSPRRVSYEQYF. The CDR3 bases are TGTGCCAGCAGCCCACGGCGGGTTTCCTACGAGCAGTACTTC. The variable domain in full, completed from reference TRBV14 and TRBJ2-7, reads EAGVTQFPSHSVIEKGQTVTLRCDPISGHDNLYWYRRVMGKEIKFLLHFVKESKQDESGMPNNRFLAERTGGTYSTLKVQPAELEDSGVYFCASSPRRVSYEQYFGPGTRLTVT.

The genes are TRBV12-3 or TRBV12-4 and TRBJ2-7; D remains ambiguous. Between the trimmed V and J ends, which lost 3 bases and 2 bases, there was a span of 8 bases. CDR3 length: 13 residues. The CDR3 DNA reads TGTGCCAGCAGTTTGGGCTATGCCTACGAGCAGTACTTC. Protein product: CASSLGYAYEQYF.

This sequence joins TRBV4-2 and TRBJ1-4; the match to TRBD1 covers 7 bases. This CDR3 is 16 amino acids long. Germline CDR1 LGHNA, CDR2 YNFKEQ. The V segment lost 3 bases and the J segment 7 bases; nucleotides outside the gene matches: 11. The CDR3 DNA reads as TGTGCCAGCAGCCAGAGACAGGGAAGGGCAGGTGAAAAACTGTTTTTT. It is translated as CASSQRQGRAGEKLFF.

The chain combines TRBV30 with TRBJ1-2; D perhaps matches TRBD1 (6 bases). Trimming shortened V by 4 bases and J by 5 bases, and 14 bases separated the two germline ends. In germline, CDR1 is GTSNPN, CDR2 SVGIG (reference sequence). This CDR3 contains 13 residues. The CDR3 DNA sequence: TGTGCCTGGACCGCGGACAGCTCTTATGGCTACACCTTC. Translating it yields CAWTADSSYGYTF. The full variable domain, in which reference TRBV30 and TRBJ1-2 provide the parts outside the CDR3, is SQTIHQWPATLVQPVGSPLSLECTVEGTSNPNLYWYRQAAGRGLQLLFYSVGIGQISSEVPQNLSASRPQDRQFILSSKKLLLSDSGFYLCAWTADSSYGYTFGSGTRLTVV.

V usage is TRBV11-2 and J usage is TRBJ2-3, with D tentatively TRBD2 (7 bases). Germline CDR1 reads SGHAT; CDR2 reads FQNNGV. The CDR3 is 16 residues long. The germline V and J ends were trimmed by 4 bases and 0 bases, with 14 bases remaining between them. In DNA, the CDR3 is TGTGCCAGCAGCTCCACACGGGGGGCGAGCACAGATACGCAGTATTTT. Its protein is CASSSTRGASTDTQYF.

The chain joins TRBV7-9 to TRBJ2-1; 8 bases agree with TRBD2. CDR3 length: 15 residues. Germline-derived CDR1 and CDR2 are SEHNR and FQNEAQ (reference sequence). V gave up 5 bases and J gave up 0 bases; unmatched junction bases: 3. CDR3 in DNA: TGTGCCAGCAGCCGAAGCGGGAGCTCCTACAATGAGCAGTTCTTC. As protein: CASSRSGSSYNEQFF.

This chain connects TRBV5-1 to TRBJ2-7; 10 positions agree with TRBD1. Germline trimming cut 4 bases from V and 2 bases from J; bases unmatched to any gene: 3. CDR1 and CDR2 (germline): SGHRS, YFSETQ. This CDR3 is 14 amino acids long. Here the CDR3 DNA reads TGCGCCAGCAGCGCGGGACAGGGGCCCTACGAGCAGTACTTC. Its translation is CASSAGQGPYEQYF.

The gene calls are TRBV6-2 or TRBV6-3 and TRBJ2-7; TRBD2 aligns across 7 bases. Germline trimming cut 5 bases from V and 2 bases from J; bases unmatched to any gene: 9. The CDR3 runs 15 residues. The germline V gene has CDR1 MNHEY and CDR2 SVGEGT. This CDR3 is CASSRPSGATYEQYF. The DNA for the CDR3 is TGTGCCAGCAGTCGCCCGAGCGGGGCCACCTACGAGCAGTACTTC.

CDR3 protein: CATSPTGASQPQHF. CDR3 DNA sequence: TGTGCCACCAGCCCAACAGGGGCAAGTCAGCCCCAGCATTTT. V is TRBV24-1 and J is TRBJ1-5, with 7 bases fitting TRBD1. The V and J ends lost 7 bases and 6 bases, in that order; junction bases with no gene match: 8. CDR1 is KGHDR, CDR2 SFDVKD, per germline. The CDR3 is 14 amino acids.

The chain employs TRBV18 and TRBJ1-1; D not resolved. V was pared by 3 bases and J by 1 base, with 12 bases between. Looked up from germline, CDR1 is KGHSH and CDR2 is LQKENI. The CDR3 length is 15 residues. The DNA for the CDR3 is TGTGCCAGCTCACCTGTGAGAGGGCCGAACACTGAAGCTTTCTTT. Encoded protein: CASSPVRGPNTEAFF.

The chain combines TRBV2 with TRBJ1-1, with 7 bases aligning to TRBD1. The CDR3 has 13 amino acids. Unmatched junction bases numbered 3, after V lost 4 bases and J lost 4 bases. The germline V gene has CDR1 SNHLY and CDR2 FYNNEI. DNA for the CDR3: TGTGCCAGCAGTGTCGCAGGGGGCACTGAAGCTTTCTTT. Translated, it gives CASSVAGGTEAFF.

CDR3 in amino acids: CASSPEAGIIEKLFF. For the CDR3, the DNA is TGTGCCAGCAGCCCGGAGGCGGGGATTATCGAAAAACTGTTTTTT. The chain links TRBV4-2 to TRBJ1-4, with D hard to call. The CDR3 totals 15 residues. The V and J ends lost 4 bases and 8 bases respectively, with 17 bases between them. CDR1 and CDR2 from the germline V gene are LGHNA and YNFKEQ.

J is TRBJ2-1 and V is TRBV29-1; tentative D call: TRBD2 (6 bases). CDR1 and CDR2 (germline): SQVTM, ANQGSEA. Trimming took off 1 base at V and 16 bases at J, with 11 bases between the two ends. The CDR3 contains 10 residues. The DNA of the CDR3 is TGCAGCGTTGAAGGTACTAGCAACTTCTTC. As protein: CSVEGTSNFF.

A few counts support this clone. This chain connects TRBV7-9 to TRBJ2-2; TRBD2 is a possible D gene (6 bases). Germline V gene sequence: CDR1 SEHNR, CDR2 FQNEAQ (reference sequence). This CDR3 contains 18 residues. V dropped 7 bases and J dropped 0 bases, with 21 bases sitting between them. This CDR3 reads CASTPLQSGLANTGELFF. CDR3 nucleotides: TGTGCCAGCACCCCGTTGCAGTCGGGACTTGCGAACACCGGGGAGCTGTTTTTT.